This T cell receptor beta chain is from a study of T cells in Graves' hyperthyroidism and ophthalmopathy. V trimming: 1 base; J trimming: 12 bases; junction bases outside the gene matches: 6. The germline CDR1 and CDR2 sequences are SGHAT and FQNNGV. This CDR3 is 13 amino acids long. Whole-study results and caveats: Most clonotypes that expanded in the thyroid above 0.001 also showed up in blood.

In this sample, this clonotype turned up many times. Its antigen is as yet unknown. At least 3 on the Clinical Activity Score was recorded for ophthalmopathy patients, who also had NOSPECS grade at least 4 and duration under 3 months. Amplification targeted TCR beta CDR3 regions from RNA transcripts. Researchers ran a first-round RT-PCR on the TCR CDR3 using the HTBI primer set. MiXCR, applied by TCRdb to the multiplex PCR reads, yields one record per CDR3 protein. The sample carries a few hundred thousand distinct CDR3 sequences, roughly 15% recorded once. Sequencing was done on a sample of blood. V is TRBV11-2 and J is TRBJ2-1; 7 nucleotides agree with TRBD2. The receptor's source is a woman in her forties with Graves' ophthalmopathy. The CDR3 region is CASSLGRGGGQFF. In DNA, the CDR3 is TGTGCCAGCAGCTTAGGAAGGGGCGGGGGGCAGTTCTTC.